Shown below are 23 T cell receptor beta chains from a single sample sequenced in a study of post-analysis software for immune sequencing data. Study findings and constraints: Higher frequency in patients than in controls was seen for roughly five TRBV segments, with TRBV5-6, TRBV5-1 and TRBV20-1 among them.

The antigens these receptors bind are not known. Carried by the TCR beta cDNA libraries were unique molecular identifiers. Via MiXCR, TCRdb re-called the PCR reads, giving one row per CDR3 protein. The table records more than 500,000 distinct CDR3 sequences, under 40% of them present only once. Sequenced: blood. The receptors stem from a girl aged 2-17 years with multiple sclerosis.

This chain links TRBV5-8 with TRBJ1-2; D is unclear. Trimming stripped 0 bases from V and 4 bases from J, with 7 bases between. CDR3 length: 13 amino acids. Germline-derived CDR1 and CDR2 are SGHTS and YDEGEE. This CDR3 is CASSLAPRYGYTF. Here the CDR3 DNA reads TGTGCCAGCAGCTTGGCCCCGCGCTATGGCTACACCTTC.

The rearrangement uses TRBV7-3 and TRBJ2-2, with 7 bases fitting TRBD2. The CDR3 spans 16 residues. V trimming: 4 bases; J trimming: 2 bases; junction bases outside the gene matches: 7. Germline V gives CDR1 SGHTA, CDR2 FQGTGA. CDR3 nucleotides: TGTGCCAGCAGCTCCCGCCGGGGGGTAAACACCGGGGAGCTGTTTTTT. This translates into CASSSRRGVNTGELFF.

This rearrangement joins TRBV28 to TRBJ1-2; a possible D gene is TRBD1 (6 bases). The germline gives CDR1 MDHEN, CDR2 SYDVKM. The CDR3 contains 15 residues. V dropped 1 base and J dropped 4 bases, with 13 bases sitting between them. As DNA, the CDR3 is TGTGCCAGCAGTTTATCCCTCGACAGGTTCTATGGCTACACCTTC. Amino acid sequence: CASSLSLDRFYGYTF.

Regarding this clonotype: Relative to the germline gene, one junction end is altered; a read error may explain this. The genes are TRBV25-1 and TRBJ2-7; TRBD1 agrees at 7 bases. Germline V gives CDR1 MGHDK, CDR2 SYGVNS. The length of the CDR3 is 13 residues. The CDR3 reads CVSRTGGSYEQYF. CDR3 in DNA: TGTGTCAGCAGGACAGGTGGTTCCTACGAGCAGTACTTC.

This clonotype occurred many times. This sequence joins TRBV11-2 and TRBJ2-5; D not resolved. The CDR3 runs 14 residues. V was clipped by 5 bases and J by 1 base, with 11 bases between them. Germline lookup yields CDR1 SGHAT and CDR2 FQNNGV. Written as DNA, the CDR3 is TGTGCCAGCAGCCAACCGGGCAGCCAAGAGACCCAGTACTTC. The encoded protein is CASSQPGSQETQYF.

This chain uses TRBV5-1 with TRBJ1-2; 9 bases align to TRBD1. The V and J ends lost 4 bases and 2 bases, in that order; junction bases with no gene match: 3. Germline V gives CDR1 SGHRS, CDR2 YFSETQ. The CDR3 runs 14 residues. DNA of the CDR3: TGCGCCAGCAGCACCGGGACAGGGAACTATGGCTACACCTTC. Its translation is CASSTGTGNYGYTF.

J is TRBJ1-2 and V is TRBV20-1; 7 bases fit TRBD1. The CDR3 runs 14 residues. The V and J ends lost 2 bases and 7 bases, in that order; junction bases with no gene match: 10. Germline lookup yields CDR1 DFQATT and CDR2 SNEGSKA (reference sequence). CDR3 sequence: CSARPTGVYSGYTF. The CDR3 bases are TGCAGTGCTAGACCCACAGGGGTATACAGTGGCTACACCTTC.

This chain links TRBV6-5 with TRBJ2-7; TRBD2 is a possible D gene (5 bases). The CDR3 has 12 amino acids. Trimming shortened V by 8 bases and J by 3 bases, and 11 bases separated the two germline ends. Germline CDR1 and CDR2: MNHEY and SVGAGI. The CDR3 loop reads CASVGDSYEQYF. The DNA for the CDR3 is TGTGCCAGCGTCGGGGATAGCTACGAGCAGTACTTC.

The rearrangement joins TRBV20-1 to TRBJ1-5; D call uncertain. This CDR3 has 12 residues. Trimming stripped 0 bases from V and 5 bases from J, with 5 bases between. The V gene's germline CDR1 is DFQATT and CDR2 SNEGSKA (reference sequence). The CDR3 nucleotides read TGCAGTGCTAGAGATCTGGATCAGCCCCAGCATTTT. Translation: CSARDLDQPQHF.

The rearrangement uses TRBV14 and TRBJ2-1; 7 bases line up with TRBD1. The CDR3 totals 19 residues. The germline V gene encodes CDR1 SGHDN and CDR2 FVKESK. The J segment lost 4 bases and the V segment lost 2 bases, leaving 17 bases of the junction unmatched. CDR3 sequence: CASSQPNPRGIEVYNEQFF. For the CDR3, the DNA is TGTGCCAGCAGCCAACCAAACCCCAGGGGGATTGAAGTATACAATGAGCAGTTCTTC. The full variable domain, with the rest looked up from reference TRBV14 and TRBJ2-1, is EAGVTQFPSHSVIEKGQTVTLRCDPISGHDNLYWYRRVMGKEIKFLLHFVKESKQDESGMPNNRFLAERTGGTYSTLKVQPAELEDSGVYFCASSQPNPRGIEVYNEQFFGPGTRLTVL.

This clonotype turned up a few times. The chain links TRBV28 to TRBJ1-5; TRBD1 is a possible D gene (5 bases). The germline V gene encodes CDR1 MDHEN and CDR2 SYDVKM. The CDR3 length is 16 residues. V lost 5 bases and J 6 bases, leaving 20 bases between the germline ends. The CDR3 coding sequence is TGTGCCAGCAGTCCCACCTTGGGGGTAGAGGGTCAGCCCCAGCATTTT. It codes for CASSPTLGVEGQPQHF.

The rearrangement uses TRBV3-1 and TRBJ1-1; D unclear. Per the germline V gene, CDR1 is LGHDT and CDR2 is YNNKEL (reference sequence). Trimming took 3 bases from V and 8 from J, leaving 13 bases between them. The CDR3 is 13 amino acids. The CDR3 DNA is TGTGCCAGCAGCCAGGCGGTCTGGCCGGAAGCTTTCTTT. Amino acid sequence: CASSQAVWPEAFF.

This clonotype was picked up a small number of times. The V call is TRBV3-1, the J call TRBJ2-1; TRBD2 agrees at 9 bases. The CDR3 totals 17 residues. Germline trimming cut 3 bases from V and 2 bases from J; bases unmatched to any gene: 8. Germline CDR1 and CDR2: LGHDT and YNNKEL (reference sequence). The CDR3 DNA follows: TGTGCCAGCAGCCATCGCAGCGGGGGGTTTACCTACAATGAGCAGTTCTTC. It codes for CASSHRSGGFTYNEQFF.

This clonotype has a handful of counts. The rearrangement uses TRBV7-9 and TRBJ1-2; TRBD1 agrees at 7 bases. This CDR3 comprises 14 residues. CDR1 and CDR2 (germline): SEHNR, FQNEAQ (reference sequence). V shed 5 bases, J shed 4 bases, and the junction held 7 bases outside the gene matches. The CDR3: CASSLAGQVYGYTF. In DNA, the CDR3 is TGTGCCAGCAGCCTCGCTGGACAGGTCTATGGCTACACCTTC. Complete variable domain (other parts from reference TRBV7-9 and TRBJ1-2): DTGVSQNPRHKITKRGQNVTFRCDPISEHNRLYWYRQTLGQGPEFLTYFQNEAQLEKSRLLSDRFSAERPKGSFSTLEIQRTEQGDSAMYLCASSLAGQVYGYTFGSGTRLTVV.

The chain uses TRBV20-1 and TRBJ2-4; TRBD1 aligns across 9 bases. The CDR3 length is 15 residues. Germline assignment: CDR1 DFQATT and CDR2 SNEGSKA (reference sequence). Unmatched junction bases numbered 8, after V lost 0 bases and J lost 8 bases. CDR3 sequence: CSARDHGQGLDIQYF. In DNA form, the CDR3 reads TGCAGTGCTAGAGATCATGGACAGGGGTTAGACATTCAGTACTTC.

The chain employs TRBV18 and TRBJ2-1, with a possible D match to TRBD2 (6 bases). V lost 3 bases to trimming and J lost 5 bases, with 17 bases between them. Germline CDR1 KGHSH, CDR2 LQKENI. The CDR3 has 16 amino acids. CDR3 coding DNA: TGTGCCAGCTCACCGAGGACTACCATCCTGAACAATGAGCAGTTCTTC. This codes for CASSPRTTILNNEQFF. Complete variable domain (other parts from reference TRBV18 and TRBJ2-1): NAGVMQNPRHLVRRRGQEARLRCSPMKGHSHVYWYRQLPEEGLKFMVYLQKENIIDESGMPKERFSAEFPKEGPSILRIQQVVRGDSAAYFCASSPRTTILNNEQFFGPGTRLTVL.

The V gene is TRBV29-1, the J gene TRBJ2-7; TRBD1 matches 7 bases. The CDR3 is made up of 15 amino acids. Germline V gene data show CDR1 as SQVTM and CDR2 as ANQGSEA. V shed 4 bases, J shed 0 bases, and the junction held 9 bases outside the gene matches. The DNA for the CDR3 is TGCAGCGTTGCAAGTCCGGGACAGTTCTCCTACGAGCAGTACTTC. Its translation: CSVASPGQFSYEQYF.

This rearrangement joins TRBV4-1 to TRBJ2-1, with TRBD2 matching over 13 bases. The length of the CDR3 is 16 residues. From germline, CDR1 is MGHRA and CDR2 YSYEKL. After removal of 4 bases from V and 11 bases from J, the junction contained 11 bases not matched to a gene. This chain's CDR3 is CASSPGLAGVFSQQFF. CDR3 nucleotide sequence: TGCGCCAGCAGCCCCGGACTAGCGGGGGTTTTCAGTCAGCAGTTCTTC.

This clonotype occurred a few times. The chain is built from TRBV3-1 and TRBJ2-1; no firm D call. Looked up from germline, CDR1 is LGHDT and CDR2 is YNNKEL (reference sequence). V gave up 5 bases and J gave up 10 bases, with 12 bases separating them. There are 12 residues in the CDR3. CDR3 nucleotides: TGTGCCAGCAGCTCTGGATCGACAGAGCAGTTCTTC. Amino acid sequence: CASSSGSTEQFF.

V usage is TRBV3-1 and J usage is TRBJ1-2, with D uncertain. The length of the CDR3 is 13 residues. V shed 0 bases and J shed 8 bases, with 10 bases lying between them. CDR1 is LGHDT and CDR2 is YNNKEL in the germline V gene (reference sequence). The CDR3 DNA is TGTGCCAGCAGCCAAGATCAAGGTTGGGGCTACACCTTC. This sequence encodes CASSQDQGWGYTF. Full variable domain (missing parts from reference TRBV3-1 and TRBJ1-2): DTAVSQTPKYLVTQMGNDKSIKCEQNLGHDTMYWYKQDSKKFLKIMFSYNNKELIINETVPNRFSPKSPDKAHLNLHINSLELGDSAVYFCASSQDQGWGYTFGSGTRLTVV.

This sequence joins TRBV27 and TRBJ2-4; 9 bases are a match to TRBD1. Germline V gene sequence: CDR1 MNHEY, CDR2 SMNVEV (reference sequence). The V and J ends lost 1 base and 2 bases, in that order; junction bases with no gene match: 18. The CDR3 has 21 amino acids. The CDR3 DNA reads as TGTGCCAGCAGTTTATTTTACCGGGACAGGGCCCTTTTAGGTTCCAAAAACATTCAGTACTTC. Its protein product is CASSLFYRDRALLGSKNIQYF.

This clonotype was observed a few times. This rearrangement joins TRBV7-9 to TRBJ2-7; 9 nucleotides line up with TRBD1. The germline gives CDR1 SEHNR, CDR2 FQNEAQ (reference sequence). This CDR3 spans 14 amino acids. Trimming removed 5 bases from V and 6 bases from J; junction bases left unmatched: 8. CDR3 in amino acids: CASSPPGQGVEQYF. The CDR3 nucleotides are TGTGCCAGCAGCCCCCCGGGACAGGGAGTCGAGCAGTACTTC.

V is TRBV20-1 and J is TRBJ2-3, with a tentative D call TRBD2 (6 bases). Trimming shortened V by 4 bases and J by 4 bases, and 15 bases separated the two germline ends. In germline, CDR1 is DFQATT, CDR2 SNEGSKA (reference sequence). CDR3 length: 14 amino acids. In DNA form, the CDR3 reads TGCAGTGCTAAGCAACTTTCTAGCGCAGATACGCAGTATTTT. Translation gives CSAKQLSSADTQYF.